This T cell receptor beta chain was captured by sequencing in a study of a mutant IDH1 vaccine in newly diagnosed glioma. General study findings and limits: Pseudoprogression apparently lacked any relation to changes in top peripheral T cell clonotypes.

Comment on this clone: The antigen remains unidentified.

Sequencing was performed with immunoSEQ multiplex PCR; in TCRdb, only in-frame clones are kept and a portion is missing. The sample carries over 50,000 clones, around 81% recorded once. Time point: week 5, during vaccination. It was 300 ug of mutant IDH1 20-mer peptide that made up each vaccine dose, given with topical imiquimod. New IDH1-mutant, ATRX-lost WHO grade 3 or 4 astrocytomas occurred in donors. V was cut by 4 bases and J by 7 bases, with 19 bases left in between. Per germline, CDR1 SEHNR and CDR2 FQNEAQ (reference sequence). The CDR3 contains 16 residues. The sequencing here drew on PBMCs, taken from a glioma patient whose treatment included an IDH1 peptide vaccine. The rearrangement links TRBV7-9 to TRBJ1-4; D gene uncertain. This TCR was recovered from a young man with glioma. CDR3 protein: CASSYEPPRSGEKLFF. Here the CDR3 DNA reads TGTGCCAGCAGCTACGAGCCCCCTCGAAGTGGTGAAAAACTGTTTTTT. Supplemented by reference TRBV7-9 and TRBJ1-4, the full variable domain reads DTGVSQNPRHKITKRGQNVTFRCDPISEHNRLYWYRQTLGQGPEFLTYFQNEAQLEKSRLLSDRFSAERPKGSFSTLEIQRTEQGDSAMYLCASSYEPPRSGEKLFFGSGTQLSVL.